The present entry profiles one T cell receptor (beta chain) with its context. Its matching antigen is unknown. Method: immunoSEQ multiplex PCR; TCRdb's copy keeps in-frame clones and lacks some. This table has under 100,000 clones, roughly 92% appearing once. This CDR3 comprises 16 residues. The junction had 10 bases not matched to a gene; V was cut back by 2 bases and J by 6 bases. Germline loops: CDR1 KGHSH, CDR2 LQKENI. Anyone with autoimmune disease history or systemic immunosuppression was excluded. Blood was sampled at baseline, cycle 4 day 1, and cycle 7 day 1. The sample belongs to a study of OX40 agonist ivuxolimab in advanced cancers. Study-wide results and limits: Among some nonresponders, normalized T-cell clonal expansion was also low.

This receptor was obtained from an adult with an advanced solid tumor such as melanoma, head and neck, liver or kidney cancer. The genes are TRBV18 and TRBJ1-5, with 7 bases fitting TRBD1. The source was CD4+ or CD8+ T cells sorted from blood, collected in a trial of the OX40 agonist ivuxolimab. The CDR3 reads CASSPSAQGKAQPQHF. The CDR3 nucleotides are TGTGCCAGCTCACCATCGGCACAGGGGAAGGCTCAGCCCCAGCATTTT.